These 26 T cell receptor beta chains came from one sample sequenced in a study of cytomegalovirus exposure and HLA in healthy donors (dated 2017 in TCRdb). Library method: the immunoSEQ multiplex PCR assay. A mixture of 60 forward primers for TCR Vbeta segments and 13 reverse primers for TCR Jbeta segments was used in the multiplex PCR. Imported from immuneACCESS, the table was reduced by TCRdb to in-frame sequences with V and J called. These copies leave out some clones; in studies compared against another copy, an unresolved V gene accounts for under half, and the cause of the remainder is not known. This sample has 150,000 to 200,000 clones in its table, and 72% of those were observed once. The ten largest clonotypes hold 2% to 2.5% of the sample. The sequenced sample was PBMCs. The receptors stem from a human donor in good health.

This clone was seen more than once but under ten times. The gene calls are TRBV5-1 and TRBJ2-7; TRBD1 matches at 8 bases. This CDR3 comprises 12 residues. V trimming: 2 bases; J trimming: 7 bases; junction bases outside the gene matches: 2. CDR1 is SGHRS and CDR2 is YFSETQ in the germline V gene. CDR3: CASSLQGGEQYF. As DNA, the CDR3 is TGCGCCAGCAGCTTACAGGGGGGAGAGCAGTACTTC.

The rearrangement links TRBV29-1 to TRBJ1-3; D is undetermined. CDR1 SQVTM and CDR2 ANQGSEA come from the germline V gene. The CDR3 runs 11 residues. V lost 5 bases and J lost 3, with 5 bases in between. CDR3 residues: CSVLGGNTIYF. The CDR3 region has the DNA TGCAGCGTTCTCGGTGGAAACACCATATATTTT.

This rearrangement joins TRBV27 to TRBJ2-7; D possibly corresponds to TRBD1 (7 bases). The CDR3 contains 15 residues. CDR1 and CDR2 (germline): MNHEY, SMNVEV (reference sequence). Trimming took off 6 bases at V and 3 bases at J, with 18 bases between the two ends. The CDR3, as DNA: TGTGCCAGCAGCCCACGGAGGGACAGCTTCTACGAGCAGTACTTC. Protein sequence: CASSPRRDSFYEQYF.

The V gene is TRBV28, the J gene TRBJ2-5, with TRBD1 identical over 7 bases. The CDR3 is 15 amino acids. Germline V gene lookup returns CDR1 MDHEN and CDR2 SYDVKM. V shed 6 bases and J 5 bases; nucleotides not matched to a gene: 12. CDR3 coding DNA: TGTGCCAGCAGCGCAAATGGGGCGACAGGGGAGACCCAGTACTTC. Protein: CASSANGATGETQYF.

V and J are TRBV5-1 and TRBJ2-6; TRBD1 matches at 10 bases. The CDR3 covers 16 residues. V was pared by 5 bases and J by 2 bases, with 4 bases of the junction left unmatched. CDR1 and CDR2 from the germline V gene are SGHRS and YFSETQ. CDR3 bases: TGCGCCAGCAGAGAGGGGACAGGGGCTGGGGCCAACGTCCTGACTTTC. Translated, it gives CASREGTGAGANVLTF.

The chain employs TRBV9 and TRBJ1-2; 8 bases map to TRBD1. This CDR3 is 14 amino acids long. Per the germline V gene, CDR1 is SGDLS and CDR2 is YYNGEE. Trimming at V came to 0 bases and at J to 8 bases, leaving 6 bases not matched to a gene. The chain's CDR3 is CASSVGQGLWGYTF. The DNA of the CDR3 is TGTGCCAGCAGCGTAGGACAGGGGTTGTGGGGCTACACCTTC.

This clone has just a few counts. The chain joins TRBV6-1 to TRBJ2-7; 8 bases are a match to TRBD1. The ends lost 6 bases at V and 6 bases at J; junction bases unmatched: 10. The V gene's germline CDR1 is MNHNS and CDR2 SASEGT. The length of the CDR3 is 14 residues. DNA of the CDR3: TGTGCCAGCAGCGAACTTGGACAGGGCTGCGAGCAGTACTTC. The encoded protein is CASSELGQGCEQYF.

The chain recombines TRBV4-1 with TRBJ2-3, with TRBD2 matching over 14 bases. This CDR3 comprises 15 residues. Germline V CDR1 and CDR2: MGHRA, YSYEKL. Unmatched junction bases numbered 4, after V lost 3 bases and J lost 8 bases. This CDR3 is CASSQTSGGALTQYF. The CDR3 nucleotides are TGCGCCAGCAGCCAGACTAGCGGGGGGGCCCTTACGCAGTATTTT.

The chain is built from TRBV7-3 and TRBJ2-3; 8 bases are shared with TRBD1. CDR1 is SGHTA and CDR2 is FQGTGA in the germline V gene. The CDR3 has 14 amino acids. The V and J ends lost 5 bases and 2 bases, in that order; junction bases with no gene match: 3. As DNA, the CDR3 is TGTGCCAGCAGCGCAGGGGGCGTCACAGATACGCAGTATTTT. This gives the protein CASSAGGVTDTQYF.

The V call is TRBV11-2, the J call TRBJ1-2, with D possibly being TRBD1 (5 bases). CDR3 length equals 15 residues. Germline assignment: CDR1 SGHAT and CDR2 FQNNGV. V shed 1 base and J shed 2 bases, with 11 bases lying between them. The CDR3: CASSLVEGWNYGYTF. Here the CDR3 DNA reads TGTGCCAGCAGCTTAGTGGAGGGGTGGAACTATGGCTACACCTTC.

This clone has only a few counts. The chain is built from TRBV20-1 and TRBJ1-2; TRBD1 matches at 9 bases. Germline CDR1 and CDR2: DFQATT and SNEGSKA (reference sequence). V gave up 5 bases and J gave up 7 bases; unmatched junction bases: 2. CDR3 length: 11 residues. The CDR3 DNA reads as TGCAGTGCTGGGACAGGGTCTGGCTACACCTTC. Its translation is CSAGTGSGYTF.

This rearrangement joins TRBV12-5 to TRBJ2-7, with 7 nucleotides matching TRBD1. The CDR3 runs 14 residues. From germline, CDR1 is LGHNT and CDR2 FRNRAP. The V and J ends lost 5 bases and 3 bases, in that order; junction bases with no gene match: 7. CDR3 region: CASGPRQGVYEQYF. The DNA of the CDR3 is TGTGCTAGTGGTCCCAGACAGGGTGTCTACGAGCAGTACTTC.

The V gene is TRBV18, the J gene TRBJ1-5; 8 nucleotides align to TRBD1. V lost 3 bases, J lost 7 bases, and 20 bases stayed unmatched. The CDR3 is 19 residues long. The germline V gene has CDR1 KGHSH and CDR2 LQKENI. DNA of the CDR3: TGTGCCAGCTCACCGAGCAGGGGGCGGCGGATAAGAGAAGAACAGCCCCAGCATTTT. Amino acids: CASSPSRGRRIREEQPQHF.

CDR3 DNA: TGCGCCAGCAGCCAAGAGGACAGGTCGGTCGAGACCCAGTACTTC. Encoded protein: CASSQEDRSVETQYF. The chain employs TRBV4-1 and TRBJ2-5; TRBD1 agrees at 7 bases. Germline V gives CDR1 MGHRA, CDR2 YSYEKL. V shed 0 bases, J shed 5 bases, and the junction held 6 bases outside the gene matches. CDR3 length equals 15 residues.

The chain links TRBV10-3 to TRBJ2-7, with D possibly matching TRBD1 (5 bases). The CDR3 sequence is 15 residues long. The V gene lost 3 bases and the J gene lost 2 bases, with 14 bases spanning the gap. Germline CDR1 ENHRY, CDR2 SYGVKD. CDR3 region: CAISDRRTSTYEQYF. Written as DNA, the CDR3 is TGTGCCATCAGTGATCGTCGGACATCCACCTACGAGCAGTACTTC.

The genes are TRBV4-3 and TRBJ2-2, with TRBD1 matching 7 bases. The trim removed 0 bases at V and 6 bases at J, leaving 10 bases unmatched. CDR3 size: 17 residues. In germline, CDR1 is LGHNA, CDR2 YSLEER. The CDR3 reads CASSQDSGLQGAGELFF. The CDR3 region has the DNA TGCGCCAGCAGCCAAGACTCCGGGCTCCAGGGGGCCGGGGAGCTGTTTTTT.

This clone was counted once. V gene TRBV7-2 combines with J gene TRBJ2-1; TRBD2 aligns across 8 bases. In germline, CDR1 is SGHTA, CDR2 FQGNSA. Unmatched junction bases numbered 7, after V lost 1 base and J lost 8 bases. The CDR3 totals 15 residues. CDR3 DNA sequence: TGTGCCAGCAGCTTAGGGCCGGGGGGGCAGGATGAGCAGTTCTTC. Amino acids: CASSLGPGGQDEQFF.

The chain combines TRBV5-1 with TRBJ2-1, with TRBD2 matching 14 bases. V gave up 4 bases and J gave up 4 bases; unmatched junction bases: 4. There are 16 residues in the CDR3. Per germline, CDR1 SGHRS and CDR2 YFSETQ. The CDR3 here is CASSPRTSGGYNEQFF. DNA of the CDR3: TGCGCCAGCAGCCCTCGGACTAGCGGGGGGTACAATGAGCAGTTCTTC. Variable domain in full (rest from reference TRBV5-1 and TRBJ2-1): KAGVTQTPRYLIKTRGQQVTLSCSPISGHRSVSWYQQTPGQGLQFLFEYFSETQRNKGNFPGRFSGRQFSNSRSEMNVSTLELGDSALYLCASSPRTSGGYNEQFFGPGTRLTVL.

This chain links TRBV30 with TRBJ1-4; the D gene is possibly TRBD1 (5 bases). The CDR3 spans 13 residues. V was pared by 4 bases and J by 8 bases, with 14 bases between. The germline gives CDR1 GTSNPN, CDR2 SVGIG (reference sequence). The CDR3 region is CAWTPLRGEKLFF. Written as DNA, the CDR3 is TGTGCCTGGACCCCCCTACGGGGGGAAAAACTGTTTTTT.

V usage is TRBV2 and J usage is TRBJ2-1; TRBD2 aligns across 12 bases. CDR1 SNHLY and CDR2 FYNNEI come from the germline V gene. This CDR3 comprises 17 residues. The V and J ends lost 5 bases and 14 bases, in that order; junction bases with no gene match: 19. DNA of the CDR3: TGTGCCAGCAGTCCCTCCCTGCTAGCGGGGGGGGTAATTAGAAAGTTCTTC. This translates into CASSPSLLAGGVIRKFF.

The chain combines TRBV7-9 with TRBJ1-6; D remains ambiguous. V shed 5 bases and J shed 0 bases, with 8 bases lying between them. Germline CDR1 reads SEHNR; CDR2 reads FQNEAQ (reference sequence). The CDR3 consists of 15 residues. CDR3 in amino acids: CASSGGSSYNSPLHF. DNA for the CDR3: TGTGCCAGCAGCGGCGGTAGCTCCTATAATTCACCCCTCCACTTT.

This clone appeared a few times. This sequence joins TRBV7-3 and TRBJ2-1, with 7 positions matching TRBD2. The CDR3 runs 14 residues. J was trimmed by 15 bases and V by 5 bases; bases with no gene match: 16. In germline, CDR1 is SGHTA, CDR2 FQGTGA. The CDR3 loop is CASSPTHSAGSLFF. The CDR3 bases are TGTGCCAGCAGCCCAACCCACTCAGCGGGGAGCCTGTTCTTC.

This clone was found a few times. The chain employs TRBV5-1 and TRBJ1-2; D is perhaps TRBD1 (6 bases). The length of the CDR3 is 13 residues. V lost 4 bases to trimming and J lost 8 bases, with 15 bases between them. The germline gives CDR1 SGHRS, CDR2 YFSETQ. The CDR3 coding sequence is TGCGCCAGCAGCCCGGCGGGGGGCTCGGGCTACACCTTC. Protein product: CASSPAGGSGYTF.

The chain recombines TRBV2 with TRBJ2-1; no clear D gene. This CDR3 region has 14 residues. Germline values: CDR1 SNHLY, CDR2 FYNNEI. V was cut by 7 bases and J by 0 bases, with 10 bases left in between. The CDR3 sequence: CASMAAPSYNEQFF. The CDR3 DNA reads TGTGCCAGCATGGCGGCTCCCTCCTACAATGAGCAGTTCTTC.

This chain connects TRBV30 to TRBJ1-4; possible D gene TRBD1, 5 bases. The CDR3 spans 11 residues. The germline gives CDR1 GTSNPN, CDR2 SVGIG (reference sequence). The CDR3 DNA sequence: TGTGCGCAGGGAGGGGATGAAAAACTGTTTTTT. It codes for CAQGGDEKLFF.

On this clone itself: The junction shows a germline mismatch at one end, possibly a read error. V usage is TRBV7-7 and J usage is TRBJ2-2; 8 positions agree with TRBD1. Germline CDR1 reads SSHAT; CDR2 reads FNYEAQ (reference sequence). This CDR3 is built from 16 residues. This CDR3 is CASSLAGGAFAGELFF. DNA for the CDR3: TGTGCTAGCAGCTTGGCAGGGGGCGCTTTCGCCGGGGAGCTGTTTTTT.